This entry describes one T cell receptor beta chain. Its cognate antigen has yet to be identified. No clone much larger than this one lies a single base away; base qualities are absent. The data stem from a study of Graves' ophthalmopathy and Graves' hyperthyroidism (dated by TCRdb to the late 2010s). In terms of the full investigation: Peripheral blood was collected at initial diagnosis, before any treatment. In total, 135 blood samples were TCR-sequenced: under 45 ophthalmopathy, some 75 hyperthyroidism and some 17 hyperthyroidism-to-ophthalmopathy patients. In five or six hyperthyroidism patients, T-cell repertoires of thyroid tissue and blood were compared. To explore V-J signatures that distinguish ophthalmopathy from hyperthyroidism, a discovery set of roughly 98 patients was enrolled, made up of 43 with ophthalmopathy and fewer than 60 with stable hyperthyroidism. TCR beta repertoire signatures were used to distinguish Graves' ophthalmopathy from Graves' hyperthyroidism and to predict progression to ophthalmopathy. After sampling, hyperthyroidism patients received methimazole starting at 30 mg daily, and ophthalmopathy patients received high-dose intravenous methylprednisolone. The independent validation cohort included approximately 19 hyperthyroidism patients plus 17 patients who later progressed from hyperthyroidism to ophthalmopathy.

The investigation overall reported the following: In validation, the model predicted ophthalmopathy progression with about 71% sensitivity and approximately 75% specificity; more than ten predicted patients were CT-confirmed with GO in a median of approximately six months. Most expanded thyroid clonotypes with frequency above 0.001 were also detected in blood, suggesting blood repertoires may reflect the thyroid immune response. Sample size was not predetermined statistically, and investigators were not blinded to group allocation. The 13-signature model separated ophthalmopathy from stable hyperthyroidism with about 86% sensitivity and 81.08% specificity in cross-validation, and 80%/75% in the test set.

Hyperthyroidism was defined as stable when no progression to ophthalmopathy occurred within 18 months of follow-up. Hyperthyroidism patients were newly diagnosed, were aged 18 to 65 years, and had a disease duration under 2 months. Patients with other autoimmune diseases, uncontrolled infections, pregnancy or lactation were excluded from the study. Clinical symptoms, serum thyroxine, TRAb, thyroid ultrasound and orbital computed tomography formed the basis of the diagnosis. PBMCs were isolated from around 10 ml of fresh peripheral blood by Ficoll-Paque density gradient centrifugation. Trizol reagent was used to extract the total RNA, and its quality was then checked on an Agilent 2100 Bioanalyzer. The germline V gene provides CDR1 SGHTA and CDR2 FQGTGA. Trimming removed 9 bases from V and 8 bases from J, leaving 16 bases between the germline ends. Spanning cysteine to phenylalanine, the CDR3 consists of 13 amino acids. The kept DNA is CDR3 alone, 39 bases in frame from the first base.

For repertoire sequencing, TCR beta CDR3 regions were amplified from RNA transcripts. The first round of RT-PCR was done with HTBI primers and the Qiagen OneStep RT-PCR kit, and was followed by a second round of multiplex PCR, then size selection and purification. The libraries underwent paired-end sequencing with 100 bp reads on an Illumina HiSeq2000. The study's own analysis went as follows. SOAPnuke was used to process the reads, throwing out any read that had adapters, had uncalled bases, had a mean Phred below 15, or lacked an exact constant-primer or identifier match. COPE v1.2.5 was used to merge the high-quality paired reads. Unique nucleotide sequences were defined as clonotypes and aligned to IMGT TRB V, D and J references using MiTCR v1.1. Analysis was restricted to V-J combinations with a frequency above 0.0001, which covered 98% to 99.2% of repertoires. For each V-J combination, a TCR clonal expansion and chaos score was defined as F50 clonal expansion divided by the chaos observed in the TCRdist matrix. Welch's t-statistics and random forest were used to reduce the features to about a dozen V-J combinations, which were then used as input to a naive Bayes classifier. Thyroid-blood repertoire similarity was quantified with the Morisita-Horn index. The raw public reads went through TCRdb reprocessing: fastp at Q25, MiXCR clone calling, in-frame beta chains kept. Each record represents a unique CDR3 protein, reported with the most common genes and DNA among its rows. The V and J calls here are based on TCRdb, not the publication. This sample holds some 25,000 distinct CDR3 sequences; around 50% were observed only once. The top ten clones comprise approximately 6.7% of the sample.

The clonotype originates from an adult woman with stable Graves' hyperthyroidism. The chain is encoded by TRBV7-3 joined to TRBJ1-4, with the D gene not confidently named. Source material: peripheral blood. CDR3 sequence: CASKEPKGEKLFF. The DNA sequence is as follows: TGTGCCAGTAAGGAACCCAAAGGAGAAAAACTGTTTTTT. The variable domain in full, with residues beyond the CDR3 obtained from the reference TRBV7-3 and TRBJ1-4 genes, is GAGVSQTPSNKVTEKGKYVELRCDPISGHTALYWYRQSLGQGPEFLIYFQGTGAADDSGLPNDRFFAVRPEGSVSTLKIQRTERGDSAVYLCASKEPKGEKLFFGSGTQLSVL.